The 22 T cell receptor beta chains presented below share a single source sample, sequenced in a study of CD8+ T cells in alopecia areata. It was cDNA, reverse transcribed from extracted RNA, that served as the sequencing template. The method was immunoSEQ multiplex PCR; TCRdb's version includes in-frame clones alone and lacks a portion of them. This sample carries about 1,300 clones, none of them present only once. The sequenced sample consisted of lesional skin. The receptor set was obtained from a C3H/HeJ mouse with alopecia areata. For this strain, the MHC haplotype corresponds to H2-k.

In its sample, this clone is medium-sized. Gene labels here are mouse ones. Incomplete CDR3 DNA: TGTGCCAGCAGTCCGGACTGGGGGGGAGAA. It encodes CASSPDWGGE. The entire CDR3 reads CASSPDWGGETLYF. V is TRBV13-1 and J is TRBJ2-3, with 12 positions matching TRBD2. The CDR3 is cut off 4 residues early in the read; its end comes from the germline J gene. Per the germline V gene, CDR1 is NSHNY and CDR2 is SYGAGN. CDR3 length: 14 residues.

At least ten counts were recorded for this clone. Gene names are mouse gene names. The DNA ends 4 residues before the CDR3 does, and the rest of the CDR3 is filled in from the germline J gene. The chain combines TRBV13-3 with TRBJ2-7, with TRBD1 matching over 7 bases. The ends lost 0 bases at V and 2 bases at J; junction bases unmatched: 2. Germline V gene lookup returns CDR1 NNHDY and CDR2 SYVADS. CDR3 length equals 14 residues. The CDR3 protein is CASSDDRGPYEQYF. The CDR3 DNA, read in part, is TGTGCCAGCAGTGATGACAGGGGCCCCTAT.

In its sample, this clone was seen many times. Gene names are the mouse ones. Read sequence stops 4 residues before the CDR3 end, and the germline J gene provides the missing end. This chain uses TRBV1 with TRBJ2-4; D uncertain. Per germline, CDR1 NSQYPW and CDR2 LRSPGD (reference sequence). The CDR3 is made up of 13 amino acids. The sequenced part of the CDR3 DNA is TGCACCTGCAGTGCAGATCAAGGAAAC. Encoded protein: CTCSADQGN. The full CDR3 is CTCSADQGNTLYF.

The table lists this clone with many counts. Gene names follow the mouse nomenclature. The missing CDR3 end, 4 residues past where the read stops, is filled in from the germline J gene. The chain combines TRBV14 with TRBJ1-1; possibly TRBD1 for D (5 bases). V was cut by 5 bases and J by 1 base, with 9 bases left in between. This CDR3 region has 13 residues. Germline V gives CDR1 SGHDT, CDR2 FRDEAV. CDR3 in amino acids: CASRADRNTEVFF. The CDR3 DNA, read in part, is TGTGCCAGCAGAGCCGACAGGAACACA.

Details on this clone: Gene and germline names: mouse. From the germline J gene comes the end of the CDR3, since the read stops 4 residues before it. The genes are TRBV19 and TRBJ2-7; perhaps TRBD1 as D (6 bases). CDR1 is FNHDT and CDR2 is SITEND in the germline V gene (reference sequence). V lost 2 bases and J lost 0, with 9 bases in between. The CDR3 runs 14 residues. Here the CDR3 reads CASSILQGSYEQYF. The CDR3 DNA, read in part, is TGTGCCAGCAGTATCTTACAGGGCTCCTAT.

This clone has ten or more counts. The listed genes are named as in mouse. The read comes to an end 4 residues before the CDR3 does, leaving the germline J gene to fill in the end. The rearrangement uses TRBV13-3 and TRBJ1-1; possible D gene TRBD1, 6 bases. The CDR3 length is 14 residues. Germline CDR1 reads NNHDY; CDR2 reads SYVADS. Trimming shortened V by 4 bases and J by 0 bases, and 10 bases separated the two germline ends. CDR3: CASSPDRANTEVFF. The CDR3 bases that were read are TGTGCCAGCAGTCCGGACAGAGCAAACACA.

Remarks on this clone: The protein TCRdb lists differs from the translation of the DNA at residue 12; the protein given here is translated from the DNA itself. Gene and germline names: mouse. The observed sequence ends 3 residues before the CDR3 terminus, with the missing tail filled in from the germline J gene. The chain combines TRBV13-1 with TRBJ1-6, with TRBD1 matching 7 bases. TRBJ1-6 is sorted into the ORF group, with uncertain function. The V segment lost 2 bases and the J segment 2 bases; nucleotides outside the gene matches: 1. The CDR3 has 15 amino acids. Germline CDR1 reads NSHNY; CDR2 reads SYGAGN. The CDR3 sequence: CASSEGTAYNSPLYF. The DNA read from the CDR3 is TGTGCCAGCAGTGAGGGGACAGCCTATAATTCGCCC.

This clone was observed at least ten times. The gene names here belong to mouse. The read ends 4 residues before the CDR3 terminus; that terminus is restored from the germline J gene. The chain links TRBV13-2 to TRBJ2-5; 8 nucleotides align to TRBD2. Germline V gene lookup returns CDR1 NNHNN and CDR2 SYGAGS (reference sequence). The CDR3 is 15 amino acids. The sequenced part of the CDR3 DNA is TGTGCCAGCGGTGATGTAGAGGGGGGGCTGGAC. It is translated as CASGDVEGGLD. In full, the CDR3 reads CASGDVEGGLDTQYF.

On this clone itself: Each gene name is a mouse one. Read coverage stops 4 residues before the CDR3 terminus; the germline J gene supplies the remainder. The chain uses TRBV5 and TRBJ2-7, with TRBD2 identical over 8 bases. The CDR3 is 14 amino acids. Germline V CDR1 and CDR2: LGHNA, YNLKQL (reference sequence). The CDR3 sequence: CASSQDWGVYEQYF. The CDR3 DNA, read in part, is TGTGCCAGCAGCCAAGACTGGGGGGTGTAT.

This clone was picked up many times. This likely stems from a read error, as it lies one base from a far larger clone. Mouse names are used for the genes. The sequenced fragment ends 4 residues before the CDR3 boundary, so the rest is inferred from the germline J gene. The identical CDR3 is also encoded by other nucleotide sequences in the sample. This chain joins TRBV31 and TRBJ1-2; D unresolved. Trimming took off 2 bases at V and 2 bases at J, with 9 bases between the two ends. CDR3 length: 13 residues. Germline assignment: CDR1 GKSSPN and CDR2 SITVG. The CDR3 spells CAWSVSVNSDYTF. CDR3 DNA, as far as it was read: TGTGCCTGGAGTGTCAGTGTCAACTCC. Using reference TRBV31 and TRBJ1-2 for the parts outside the CDR3, the full variable domain is AQTIHQWPVAEIKAVGSPLSLGCTIKGKSSPNLYWYWQATGGTLQQLFYSITVGQVESVVQLNLSASRPKDDQFILSTEKLLLSHSGFYLCAWSVSVNSDYTFGSGTRLLVI.

This clone showed up many times. The gene names here belong to mouse. The CDR3 end lies 4 residues beyond the end of the read and is filled in from the germline J gene. This chain connects TRBV13-2 to TRBJ2-3; 14 bases are shared with TRBD2. Germline V gives CDR1 NNHNN, CDR2 SYGAGS (reference sequence). Trimming cost V 0 bases and J 1 base; bases outside gene matches: 7. CDR3 length: 19 amino acids. This CDR3 is CASGDAGLGGLGGAETLYF. The CDR3 DNA, read in part, is TGTGCCAGCGGTGATGCGGGACTGGGGGGGCTGGGAGGTGCAGAA.

This clone was counted at least ten times. The genes are named according to mouse. The read ends 4 residues shy of where the CDR3 ends; the end is completed using the germline J gene. The rearrangement joins TRBV13-3 to TRBJ1-4, with TRBD1 identical over 10 bases. Germline V gene lookup returns CDR1 NNHDY and CDR2 SYVADS. After removal of 5 bases from V and 5 bases from J, the junction contained 3 bases not matched to a gene. The CDR3 contains 14 residues. The CDR3 is CASRPGQGNERLFF. CDR3 DNA, as far as it was read: TGTGCCAGCAGGCCGGGACAGGGGAACGAA.

This clone was observed at least ten times. Genes and germline come from the mouse. The read terminates 4 residues ahead of where the CDR3 ends, so the germline J gene completes it. The chain employs TRBV5 and TRBJ2-2; TRBD2 is a possible D gene (7 bases). V lost 0 bases and J 0 bases, leaving 11 bases between the germline ends. The CDR3 runs to 17 residues. Germline CDR1 and CDR2: LGHNA and YNLKQL (reference sequence). The DNA read from the CDR3 is TGTGCCAGCAGCCAAGATGGGGGGCCTGCAAACACCGGG. Its protein product is CASSQDGGPANTG. The full-length CDR3 reads as CASSQDGGPANTGQLYF.

The table lists this clone with many counts. The listed genes are named as in mouse. From the germline J gene comes the end of the CDR3, since the read stops 4 residues before it. V and J are TRBV13-1 and TRBJ1-1, with D perhaps TRBD1 (5 bases). Germline V gene data show CDR1 as NSHNY and CDR2 as SYGAGN. V was cut by 0 bases and J by 3 bases, with 9 bases left in between. This CDR3 spans 14 amino acids. The part of the CDR3 DNA that was read is TGTGCCAGCAGTGATGACCAGGGTTACACA. Residues: CASSDDQGYT. The whole CDR3 sequence is CASSDDQGYTEVFF.

The sample holds many counts of this clone. These gene names are mouse names. Read data end 4 residues before the CDR3 end; the end is taken from the germline J gene. The chain couples TRBV13-3 to TRBJ1-2, with 8 positions matching TRBD1. The CDR3 sequence is 13 residues long. Unmatched junction bases numbered 0, after V lost 3 bases and J lost 2 bases. CDR1 is NNHDY, CDR2 SYVADS, per germline. The sequenced CDR3 bases are TGTGCCAGCAGTGGACAGGGGAACTCC. It is translated as CASSGQGNS. The full-length CDR3 reads as CASSGQGNSDYTF.

To note about this clone: The genes are named according to mouse. The read comes to an end 4 residues before the CDR3 does, leaving the germline J gene to fill in the end. The gene calls are TRBV13-3 and TRBJ1-1, with TRBD1 matching over 10 bases. Germline loops: CDR1 NNHDY, CDR2 SYVADS. The CDR3 consists of 12 residues. CDR3 protein: CASKDRGEEVFF. The sequenced part of the CDR3 DNA is TGTGCCAGCAAGGACAGGGGGGAA.

The table lists this clone with a few counts. Gene names are mouse gene names. The read terminates 4 residues before the CDR3 end, so the remaining end is supplied by the germline J gene. The chain joins TRBV13-2 to TRBJ1-2, with D perhaps TRBD1 (6 bases). This CDR3 region has 13 residues. Germline V gives CDR1 NNHNN, CDR2 SYGAGS (reference sequence). V was shortened by 4 bases and J by 0 bases, with 7 bases between the two germline ends. CDR3: CASGTGTNSDYTF. Incomplete CDR3 DNA: TGTGCCAGCGGTACAGGGACAAACTCC.

This clone showed up many times. A far larger clone is a single base away, which makes a read error likely. The listed genes are named as in mouse. The CDR3 end falls 4 residues outside the read, so it is completed with the germline J gene. The rearrangement uses TRBV19 and TRBJ2-3; D gene ambiguous. Germline V gives CDR1 FNHDT, CDR2 SITEND (reference sequence). The CDR3 is made up of 13 amino acids. Trimming left V 4 bases short and J 0 bases short, with 6 bases between. The sequenced part of the CDR3 DNA is TGTGCCAGCAGTTGGTCTAGTGCAGAA. It encodes CASSWSSAE. The complete CDR3 protein is CASSWSSAETLYF.

This clone has at least ten counts. Mouse gene names apply. The CDR3 goes on 4 residues after the read ends, and that part is filled in from the germline J gene. The chain combines TRBV13-2 with TRBJ1-2; 7 positions match TRBD1. Per germline, CDR1 NNHNN and CDR2 SYGAGS (reference sequence). V was pared by 0 bases and J by 2 bases, with 1 base of the junction left unmatched. The CDR3 loop spans 14 amino acids. The CDR3 bases that were read are TGTGCCAGCGGTGATGGACAGGGCAACTCC. Encoded protein: CASGDGQGNS. The full CDR3 is CASGDGQGNSDYTF.

There are many counts of this clone. A far larger clone lies a single base away; this is likely a read error. Gene names and germline refer to mouse. The CDR3 is cut off 4 residues early in the read; its end comes from the germline J gene. Distinct nucleotide sequences in the sample also encode this CDR3. The chain has TRBV19 and TRBJ2-7; D is ambiguous. Germline-derived CDR1 and CDR2 are FNHDT and SITEND (reference sequence). This CDR3 has 13 amino acids. The CDR3 sequence: CASSIIVLYEQYF. The covered CDR3 bases are TGTGCCAGCAGTATAATCGTTCTGTAT.

This clone came up many times. Gene and germline names: mouse. The read gets to within 4 residues of the CDR3 end, and the germline J gene fills in the rest. The genes are TRBV13-3 and TRBJ2-7; the D is unclear. The CDR3 extends over 13 amino acids. Germline values: CDR1 NNHDY, CDR2 SYVADS. The CDR3 sequence is CASSIMVLYEQYF. The CDR3 bases that were read are TGTGCCAGCAGTATAATGGTTCTGTAT.

This clone showed up just a few times. Gene names are the mouse ones. The covered CDR3 bases are TGTGCCAGCAGTTTGCTGGGGGGAGAT. It yields the protein CASSLLGGD. The entire CDR3 protein reads CASSLLGGDEQYF. The V gene is TRBV13-1, the J gene TRBJ2-7, with 8 bases matching TRBD2. Read sequence stops 4 residues before the CDR3 end, and the germline J gene provides the missing end. This CDR3 has 13 amino acids. Germline V gives CDR1 NSHNY, CDR2 SYGAGN.